The clone carrying this TCR beta chain appeared many times. As yet, its antigen is unknown. The CDR3 runs 20 residues. Germline V gene data show CDR1 as LGHNA and CDR2 as YSLEER. V was clipped by 3 bases and J by 4 bases; unmatched bases: 16. This specimen comes from a study of early T cells in non-severe SARS-CoV-2 infection. Study details: Sequencing of bulk RNA from unsorted whole blood was done, without chain pairing.

General study points: VDJdb matching favored anti-spike CD8 responses, missing private and CD4 specificities.

The TCR library protocol attached unique molecular identifiers to the individual cDNA molecules. Each CDR3 protein is one row after TCRdb ran MiXCR on the 5' RACE reads. There are tens of thousands of distinct CDR3 sequences in the sample; more than 9.5% occur only once, and around 13% lies in the top ten. This TCR came from an adult who was a healthcare worker with PCR-confirmed SARS-CoV-2 infection or an uninfected control (not recorded which). The sequenced sample was whole blood. The V call is TRBV4-3, the J call TRBJ2-7; TRBD2 agrees at 15 bases. The CDR3: CASSHEKGLAGGNRLYEQYF. CDR3 coding DNA: TGCGCCAGCAGCCATGAGAAGGGACTAGCGGGAGGAAATCGTCTTTACGAGCAGTACTTC.